This is a list of T cell receptor beta chains from one sample in a study of blood T cell repertoires in COVID-19. Assay: immunoSEQ multiplex PCR; the TCRdb copy retains only in-frame clones and omits some. Of roughly 67,000 clones listed, 85% to 90% are singletons. The material sequenced was peripheral blood. The receptors derive from a man between 50 and 59 years old with active COVID-19. CDR3s include the opening cysteine and the closing phenylalanine or tryptophan. Each record gives: J gene, clone size, D gene, CDR3 length, V gene, CDR3 DNA, CDR3 protein. A D gene is named only where the DNA matches it firmly. The size of a clone is reported for some rows only, either as once, few or many, or as a class for expanded clones.

j_gene: TRBJ2-3
abundance: NA
d_gene: TRBD1
len: 16
v_gene: TRBV7-8
CDR3nt: TGTGCCAGCAGCTTAGATGGGAGACAGGGAACAGATACGCAGTATTTT
CDR3aa: CASSLDGRQGTDTQYF

j_gene: TRBJ2-5
abundance: NA
d_gene: TRBD2
len: 16
v_gene: TRBV9
CDR3nt: TGTGCCAGCAGCGTAGGCGGGGGGCGCGGTAGGGAGACCCAGTACTTC
CDR3aa: CASSVGGGRGRETQYF

j_gene: TRBJ2-1
abundance: NA
d_gene: TRBD2
len: 18
v_gene: TRBV13
CDR3nt: TGTGCCAGCAGCTTAGGAAGCGGGAGGGCCCCGATTTACAATGAGCAGTTCTTC
CDR3aa: CASSLGSGRAPIYNEQFF

j_gene: TRBJ2-3
abundance: NA
d_gene: NA
len: 17
v_gene: TRBV21-1
CDR3nt: TGTGCCAGCAGGGCGGGACAGACCTGCTCGAACCCAAATACGCAGTATTTT
CDR3aa: CASRAGQTCSNPNTQYF

j_gene: TRBJ2-7
abundance: NA
d_gene: NA
len: 13
v_gene: TRBV27
CDR3nt: TGTGCCAGCAGCCCCCGACAGGCCCACGAGCAGTACTTC
CDR3aa: CASSPRQAHEQYF

j_gene: TRBJ1-2
abundance: NA
d_gene: TRBD1
len: 15
v_gene: TRBV6-5
CDR3nt: TGTGCCAGCAGCCCGACAGGGGGCTCCCTCGGGGGCTACACCTTC
CDR3aa: CASSPTGGSLGGYTF

j_gene: TRBJ2-7
abundance: few
d_gene: TRBD2
len: 14
v_gene: TRBV11-2
CDR3nt: TGTGCCAGCACTTTAGCGGGAGTCGCCTACGAGCAGTACTTC
CDR3aa: CASTLAGVAYEQYF

j_gene: TRBJ2-5
abundance: NA
d_gene: NA
len: 15
v_gene: TRBV10-3
CDR3nt: TGTGCCATCAGGGGGGGCTATCCGGGAGGAGAGACCCAGTACTTC
CDR3aa: CAIRGGYPGGETQYF

j_gene: TRBJ2-1
abundance: NA
d_gene: TRBD2
len: 16
v_gene: TRBV4-3
CDR3nt: TGCGCCAGCAGCCAAGGACTAGCGCTCTCCTACAATGAGCAGTTCTTC
CDR3aa: CASSQGLALSYNEQFF

j_gene: TRBJ1-4
abundance: NA
d_gene: NA
len: 13
v_gene: TRBV19
CDR3nt: TGTGCCAGTAGTATAGATTTCCCCACAGGCCTGTTTTTT
CDR3aa: CASSIDFPTGLFF

j_gene: TRBJ2-1
abundance: NA
d_gene: TRBD1
len: 16
v_gene: TRBV11-3
CDR3nt: TGTGCCAGCAGCGGACAGGGAACCAGCTCCTACAATGAGCAGTTCTTC
CDR3aa: CASSGQGTSSYNEQFF

j_gene: TRBJ1-2
abundance: NA
d_gene: TRBD1
len: 13
v_gene: TRBV7-8
CDR3nt: TGTGCCAGCAGCTCGGACAGGGTGGGAGGCTACACCTTC
CDR3aa: CASSSDRVGGYTF

j_gene: TRBJ2-2
abundance: NA
d_gene: NA
len: 15
v_gene: TRBV11-3
CDR3nt: TGTGCCAGCAGCTCGAGGAGTATGTACACCGGGGAGCTGTTTTTT
CDR3aa: CASSSRSMYTGELFF

j_gene: TRBJ1-1
abundance: NA
d_gene: NA
len: 13
v_gene: TRBV11-2
CDR3nt: TGTGCCAGCAGCCCTCAGGGGATCGGGCGGGCTTTCTTT
CDR3aa: CASSPQGIGRAFF

j_gene: TRBJ2-1
abundance: NA
d_gene: TRBD2
len: 15
v_gene: TRBV7-3
CDR3nt: TGTGCCAGCAGCGGGGGACTAGCGAATTACAATGAGCAGTTCTTC
CDR3aa: CASSGGLANYNEQFF

j_gene: TRBJ2-2
abundance: once
d_gene: TRBD2
len: 15
v_gene: TRBV15
CDR3nt: TGTGCCACCAGCAGAGACCGACTAGCAATCGGGGAGCTGTTTTTT
CDR3aa: CATSRDRLAIGELFF

j_gene: TRBJ2-3
abundance: NA
d_gene: NA
len: 15
v_gene: TRBV18
CDR3nt: TGTGCCAGCTCAGTGGAACGGGGGGCCACAGATACGCAGTATTTT
CDR3aa: CASSVERGATDTQYF

j_gene: TRBJ1-2
abundance: once
d_gene: NA
len: 15
v_gene: TRBV3-1/TRBV3-2
CDR3nt: TGTGCCAGCAGCCAGCCCTCGCCCGGACAGTTTGGCTACACCTTC
CDR3aa: CASSQPSPGQFGYTF

j_gene: TRBJ2-7
abundance: NA
d_gene: NA
len: 13
v_gene: TRBV10-3
CDR3nt: TGTGCCATCAGTGAAGTCAGCTCCTACGAGCAGTACTTC
CDR3aa: CAISEVSSYEQYF

j_gene: TRBJ2-7
abundance: NA
d_gene: NA
len: 15
v_gene: TRBV5-8
CDR3nt: TGTGCCAGCAGCTTGGGGCAGGGGTTGACCTACGAGCAGTACTTC
CDR3aa: CASSLGQGLTYEQYF

j_gene: TRBJ2-7
abundance: NA
d_gene: TRBD2
len: 14
v_gene: TRBV18
CDR3nt: TGTGCCAGCTCACCCCTAGCGGGGGGTTACGAGCAGTACTTC
CDR3aa: CASSPLAGGYEQYF

j_gene: TRBJ2-1
abundance: NA
d_gene: TRBD2
len: 17
v_gene: TRBV11-3
CDR3nt: TGTGCCAGCAGCTTAGACCGGGGAGTAGCGGGAGGGCGAGAGCAGTTCTTC
CDR3aa: CASSLDRGVAGGREQFF

j_gene: TRBJ2-7
abundance: NA
d_gene: NA
len: 15
v_gene: TRBV21-1
CDR3nt: TGTGCCAGCAGCAAAAGGCGGAGGGGGCAAGGCGAGCAGTACTTC
CDR3aa: CASSKRRRGQGEQYF

j_gene: TRBJ2-3
abundance: NA
d_gene: TRBD2
len: 17
v_gene: TRBV5-1
CDR3nt: TGCGCCAGCAGCTTGGGACTAGCGGGGGGGAGACGAGATACGCAGTATTTT
CDR3aa: CASSLGLAGGRRDTQYF

j_gene: TRBJ2-7
abundance: NA
d_gene: NA
len: 13
v_gene: TRBV7-3
CDR3nt: TGTGCCAGCAGCTTATTCTTCGGGAACGAGCAGTACTTC
CDR3aa: CASSLFFGNEQYF

j_gene: TRBJ1-1
abundance: NA
d_gene: NA
len: 16
v_gene: TRBV7-2
CDR3nt: TGTGCCAGCAGCTTACTGGCAGGACAGTTGAACACTGAAGCTTTCTTT
CDR3aa: CASSLLAGQLNTEAFF

j_gene: TRBJ1-2
abundance: NA
d_gene: NA
len: 15
v_gene: TRBV9
CDR3nt: TGTGCCAGCAGCGTCCGGGGAGAGACCGTGTATGGCTACACCTTC
CDR3aa: CASSVRGETVYGYTF

j_gene: TRBJ2-5
abundance: NA
d_gene: TRBD1
len: 14
v_gene: TRBV19
CDR3nt: TGTGCCAGTAGCCTTAGACAGGGAGTGGAGACCCAGTACTTC
CDR3aa: CASSLRQGVETQYF

j_gene: TRBJ2-3
abundance: NA
d_gene: TRBD2
len: 18
v_gene: TRBV3-1/TRBV3-2
CDR3nt: TGTGCCAGCAGCCAAGATAGGAGTCTAGCGGGGATCACAGATACGCAGTATTTT
CDR3aa: CASSQDRSLAGITDTQYF

j_gene: TRBJ2-2
abundance: NA
d_gene: TRBD2
len: 15
v_gene: TRBV6-5
CDR3nt: TGTGCCAGCAGTTCTGGGACTAGCGAGAGCGGGGAGCTGTTTTTT
CDR3aa: CASSSGTSESGELFF

j_gene: TRBJ2-7
abundance: once
d_gene: TRBD1
len: 13
v_gene: TRBV29-1
CDR3nt: TGCAGCGTTCGACAGGGTACTACCTACGAGCAGTACTTC
CDR3aa: CSVRQGTTYEQYF

j_gene: TRBJ1-3
abundance: few
d_gene: NA
len: 13
v_gene: TRBV28
CDR3nt: TGTGCCAGCTCCAGGGACTCTGGAAACACCATATATTTT
CDR3aa: CASSRDSGNTIYF

j_gene: TRBJ2-3
abundance: NA
d_gene: TRBD2
len: 16
v_gene: TRBV14
CDR3nt: TGTGCCAGCAGCCTAAGGACTAGCACTAGCACAGATACGCAGTATTTT
CDR3aa: CASSLRTSTSTDTQYF

j_gene: TRBJ1-1
abundance: once
d_gene: NA
len: 15
v_gene: TRBV10-3
CDR3nt: TGTGCCATCAGTGAGGAACGTGGGAGAGGAGTTGAAGCTTTCTTT
CDR3aa: CAISEERGRGVEAFF

j_gene: TRBJ2-1
abundance: NA
d_gene: TRBD2
len: 16
v_gene: TRBV19
CDR3nt: TGTGCCAGTAGTATGACTAGCGGAACCCCCTACAATGAGCAGTTCTTC
CDR3aa: CASSMTSGTPYNEQFF

j_gene: TRBJ1-5
abundance: NA
d_gene: NA
len: 16
v_gene: TRBV20-1
CDR3nt: TGCAGTGCTAGTGGGTTGGCTTTCTCGGCTAGCCAGCCCCAGCATTTT
CDR3aa: CSASGLAFSASQPQHF

j_gene: TRBJ2-7
abundance: NA
d_gene: NA
len: 13
v_gene: TRBV2
CDR3nt: TGTGCCAGCAGGACAGAAGTTTCCTACGAGCAGTACTTC
CDR3aa: CASRTEVSYEQYF

j_gene: TRBJ1-1
abundance: NA
d_gene: NA
len: 13
v_gene: TRBV4-3
CDR3nt: TGCGCCAGCAGCCAACTAGGCAACACTGAAGCTTTCTTT
CDR3aa: CASSQLGNTEAFF

j_gene: TRBJ1-1
abundance: NA
d_gene: TRBD1
len: 13
v_gene: TRBV11-3
CDR3nt: TGTGCCAGCAGCACCAGGACAGGGTGGGCAGCTTTCTTT
CDR3aa: CASSTRTGWAAFF

j_gene: TRBJ1-3
abundance: NA
d_gene: NA
len: 14
v_gene: TRBV2
CDR3nt: TGTGCCAGCACCCCCGGGAGCTCTGGAAACACCATATATTTT
CDR3aa: CASTPGSSGNTIYF

j_gene: TRBJ2-1
abundance: NA
d_gene: TRBD2
len: 15
v_gene: TRBV9
CDR3nt: TGTGCCAGCAGCGTAGAACTAGCGGGAGGAAATGAGCAGTTCTTC
CDR3aa: CASSVELAGGNEQFF